Only a few counts were recorded for the clone carrying this T cell receptor beta chain. Antigen unknown. The CDR3 end falls 3 residues outside the read, so it is completed with the germline J gene. The data belong to a study of T cell clonality in common variable immunodeficiency. Clones were read by immunoSEQ multiplex PCR, and TCRdb kept only the in-frame ones, dropping some. This sample comprises around 39,000 clones, none seen once only. Germline CDR1 and CDR2: DFQATT and SNEGSKA (reference sequence). This CDR3 has 15 amino acids. The V and J ends lost 5 bases and 4 bases, in that order; junction bases with no gene match: 12. Study-wide points: Shared TCRbeta clones were fewer between CVID subjects than controls. TCRbeta clonality was increased in CVID versus healthy controls.

Each donor provided about 5 to 9 ml of heparinized whole blood. The sequencing input was peripheral blood mononuclear cells. The chain recombines TRBV20-1 with TRBJ1-1; 8 bases map to TRBD1. The clonotype comes from a person aged 18 to 70 in good health. The sequenced part of the CDR3 DNA is TGCAGTGCTCGGATTCAGGGGGCGCGAATCACTGAA. Its protein is CSARIQGARITE. The CDR3 in its entirety is CSARIQGARITEAFF.